The present TCR beta chain was sequenced within a study of early T cells in non-severe SARS-CoV-2 infection. Study overall: Sequencing input comprised bulk RNA from unsorted whole blood; chain pairing was not available.

CDR3 length: 14 residues. Germline CDR1 MDHEN, CDR2 SYDVKM. V trimming: 6 bases; J trimming: 8 bases; junction bases outside the gene matches: 3. Individual cDNA molecules received unique molecular identifiers. A single record per CDR3 protein comes from TCRdb applying MiXCR to the 5' RACE reads. In the table there are 70,000 to 95,000 distinct CDR3 sequences, 7.5% to 10% of which are singletons. Findings of the study overall: Reliance on VDJdb matching favored anti-spike CD8 responses; private and CD4 specificities were missed.

This clonotype has a handful of counts. What it recognizes is unknown. Sequencing was carried out using whole blood. The chain employs TRBV28 and TRBJ2-1, with 14 bases that match TRBD2. The source of this sequence is an adult who was a healthcare worker with PCR-confirmed SARS-CoV-2 infection or an uninfected control (not recorded which). This CDR3 is CASRTSGRADEQFF. CDR3 coding DNA: TGTGCCAGCAGGACTAGCGGGAGGGCGGATGAGCAGTTCTTC.